This is a list of T cell receptor beta chains from one sample in a study of blood T cell repertoires in COVID-19. Assay used: immunoSEQ multiplex PCR; TCRdb lists only in-frame clones, some missing. The sample lists roughly 150,000 clones, just under 90% occurring once. Sequenced sample: peripheral blood. The receptors here all came from a woman aged 70-85 years with COVID-19, enrolled during active disease. CDR3s include the opening cysteine and the closing phenylalanine or tryptophan. The D gene is left open where the match is weak. For some rows the clone size is stated as once, few or many, or as a class when expanded; others skip it.

>TRBJ1-4|NA|TRBV19|TRBD1
TGTGCCAGTAACCCACAGGGGACTAATGAAAAACTGTTTTTT
CASNPQGTNEKLFF
>TRBJ2-3|NA|TRBV14|NA
TGTGCCAGCAGCCAGACAGGCGCCGATACGCAGTATTTT
CASSQTGADTQYF
>TRBJ1-5|NA|TRBV27|NA
TGTGCCAGCAGTTTATCGTGGGGCGGCAATCAGCCCCAGCATTTT
CASSLSWGGNQPQHF
>TRBJ2-7|NA|TRBV21-1|NA
TGTGCCAGCAGCAAGACCGGGACAGGGAACTCCTACGAGCAGTACTTC
CASSKTGTGNSYEQYF
>TRBJ1-1|NA|TRBV6-5|NA
TGTGCCAGCAGTCCTGTGTATCGGGTCAATACTGAAGCTTTCTTT
CASSPVYRVNTEAFF
>TRBJ2-3|NA|TRBV11-2|TRBD2
TGTGCCAGCAGCCATACTAGCGGGGGGGCTACCGGTACGCAGTATTTT
CASSHTSGGATGTQYF
>TRBJ2-2|NA|TRBV28|NA
TGTGCCAGCAGTATACCAGGGTCCGGGGAGCTGTTTTTT
CASSIPGSGELFF
>TRBJ1-2|once|TRBV11-2|TRBD1
TGTGCCAGCAGCTTAACCGGGACAGGGGTTGGTGGCTACACCTTC
CASSLTGTGVGGYTF
>TRBJ2-2|NA|TRBV5-1|NA
TGCGCCAGCAGCCCCGGGGAGTGGAACACCGGGGAGCTGTTTTTT
CASSPGEWNTGELFF
>TRBJ2-2|once|TRBV5-6|TRBD1
TGTGCCAGCAGCTTTTCGTTGGGCAGGGGGCTTGACACCGAGGAGCTGTTTTTT
CASSFSLGRGLDTEELFF
>TRBJ1-1|NA|TRBV10-3|TRBD1
TGTGCCATCAGTGGAGGCAGGGGGAATGGGAACACTGAAGCTTTCTTT
CAISGGRGNGNTEAFF
>TRBJ2-3|NA|TRBV4-1|TRBD2
TGCGCCAGCAGCCAAGGGGTAGCGGGGGGCACAGATACGCAGTATTTT
CASSQGVAGGTDTQYF
>TRBJ2-7|NA|TRBV5-4|TRBD2
TGTGCCAGCAGCCCCGGAAGGACTAGCGGAGCCTACGAGCAGTACTTC
CASSPGRTSGAYEQYF
>TRBJ2-1|NA|TRBV5-1|NA
TGCGCCAGCAGCTTGGACAACTACAATGAGCAGTTCTTC
CASSLDNYNEQFF
>TRBJ1-3|NA|TRBV7-9|TRBD1
TGTGCCAGCAGCTCCAACAGGGGGCCTACCACTGGAAACACCATATATTTT
CASSSNRGPTTGNTIYF
>TRBJ1-2|NA|TRBV15|TRBD1
TGTGCCACCAGCAGAGAAAGGGGACAGGACTATGGCTACACCTTC
CATSRERGQDYGYTF
>TRBJ2-1|once|TRBV6-5|NA
TGTGCCAGCAGAGGACTGAAGTACAATGAGCAGTTCTTC
CASRGLKYNEQFF
>TRBJ2-1|NA|TRBV19|NA
TGTGCCAGTAAGGAGGGCTCCTACAATGAGCAGTTCTTC
CASKEGSYNEQFF
>TRBJ1-3|NA|TRBV6-1|NA
TGTGCCAGCAGTGAAGGGGGGGTAGGTTCTGGAAACACCATATATTTT
CASSEGGVGSGNTIYF
>TRBJ1-6|NA|TRBV7-6|NA
TGTGCCAGCAGCCCCCGGGGGGCGAATTCACCCCTCCACTTT
CASSPRGANSPLHF
>TRBJ1-3|NA|TRBV5-6|TRBD1
TGTGCCAGCAGCTTGCCAACAGGGGGTATATATTTT
CASSLPTGGIYF
>TRBJ1-1|few|TRBV6-5|NA
TGTGCCAGCAGTCGCCGCCTCGGACAAAATGTCGAAGCTTTCTTT
CASSRRLGQNVEAFF
>TRBJ1-5|few|TRBV2|NA
TGTGCCAGCAGTGCGGGGACATTAAGGGAACAGCCCCAGCATTTT
CASSAGTLREQPQHF
>TRBJ2-7|NA|TRBV7-8|TRBD1
TGTGCCAGCAGCCGTACACAGGGGTACGAGCAGTACTTC
CASSRTQGYEQYF
>TRBJ1-4|NA|TRBV28|NA
TGTGCCAGCAGTTTGGGCAGTTATAATGAAAAACTGTTTTTT
CASSLGSYNEKLFF
>TRBJ2-2|NA|TRBV2|TRBD2
TGTGCCAGCAGTGTGATTGGGGGGGCCGGGGAGCTGTTTTTT
CASSVIGGAGELFF
>TRBJ2-2|many|TRBV4-1|TRBD2
TGCGCCAGCGAACGAAGCGGGGGGCGTAACACCGGGGAGCTGTTTTTT
CASERSGGRNTGELFF
>TRBJ1-2|NA|TRBV2|NA
TGTGCCAGCAGTGGGACAGAGATTAACTATGGCTACACCTTC
CASSGTEINYGYTF
>TRBJ1-5|once|TRBV9|NA
TGTGCCAGCAGCGTAGACTCTCGGAGCAATCAGCCCCAGCATTTT
CASSVDSRSNQPQHF
>TRBJ2-3|NA|TRBV30|NA
TGTGCCTGGAGTGTACTCGGTAGCGTCACAGATACGCAGTATTTT
CAWSVLGSVTDTQYF
>TRBJ2-3|NA|TRBV9|TRBD1
TGTGCCAGCAGCTGGACAGGAATATTCACAGATACGCAGTATTTT
CASSWTGIFTDTQYF
>TRBJ2-1|NA|TRBV7-3|NA
TGTGCCAGCAGCCCGACAGGTAATGAGCAGTTCTTC
CASSPTGNEQFF
>TRBJ2-5|NA|TRBV19|TRBD2
TGTGCCAGTAGTACCGTGCGGGGGGGCGGCGAGACCCAGTACTTC
CASSTVRGGGETQYF
>TRBJ1-3|NA|TRBV11-2|NA
TGTGCCAGCCGGGACTCTGGCAGAAACACCATATATTTT
CASRDSGRNTIYF
>TRBJ1-5|once|TRBV28|NA
TGTGCCAGCAGCTATTCAAGCGGGGATAGCAATCAGCCCCAGCATTTT
CASSYSSGDSNQPQHF
>TRBJ1-5|NA|TRBV28|NA
TGTGCCAGCAGTTTAGTTATGCAGGGCAATCAGCCCCAGCATTTT
CASSLVMQGNQPQHF
>TRBJ1-2|NA|TRBV2|TRBD1
TGTGCCAGCGGCTTGGACAGGGGGCTTGGCTACACCTTC
CASGLDRGLGYTF
>TRBJ2-7|NA|TRBV5-4|NA
TGTGCCAGCAGTAAAGGGGGTTACGAGCAGTACTTC
CASSKGGYEQYF
>TRBJ1-5|NA|TRBV28|NA
TGTGCCAGCAGTTTACGGTATACAGGGCAGCCCCAGCATTTT
CASSLRYTGQPQHF
>TRBJ1-6|NA|TRBV18|NA
TGTGCCAGCTCACAACAGGGATTAAGATCACCCCTCCACTTT
CASSQQGLRSPLHF
>TRBJ2-5|NA|TRBV2|NA
TGTGCCAGCAGTGAGAGGTTAGCGGTGATGGTTGGGGAGACCCAGTACTTC
CASSERLAVMVGETQYF
>TRBJ1-4|NA|TRBV18|NA
TGTGCCAGCTCACCACCGGACAGCCGCGAAAAACTGTTTTTT
CASSPPDSREKLFF